This entry lists 15 T cell receptor beta chains sequenced from one sample in a study of blood T cell repertoires in COVID-19. Clones were sequenced by immunoSEQ multiplex PCR, and TCRdb holds only the in-frame ones, with some missing. Among over 100,000 clones listed, around 86% were seen once. The sample consisted of peripheral blood. The receptors come from a man aged 35 to 55 with acute or convalescent COVID-19.

This clone was picked up one time. V is TRBV19 and J is TRBJ1-2; TRBD1 might be the D (5 bases). Between the trimmed V and J ends, which lost 5 bases and 3 bases, there was a span of 13 bases. The CDR3 has 14 residues. CDR1 and CDR2 from the germline V gene are LNHDA and SQIVND (reference sequence). CDR3 protein: CASSPQGKDYGYTF. CDR3 bases: TGTGCCAGTAGTCCCCAGGGTAAGGACTATGGCTACACCTTC. The entire variable domain, with the rest obtained from reference TRBV19 and TRBJ1-2, is as follows: DGGITQSPKYLFRKEGQNVTLSCEQNLNHDAMYWYRQDPGQGLRLIYYSQIVNDFQKGDIAEGYSVSREKKESFPLTVTSAQKNPTAFYLCASSPQGKDYGYTFGSGTRLTVV.

The rearrangement links TRBV20-1 to TRBJ1-2; D gene uncertain. The V gene's germline CDR1 is DFQATT and CDR2 SNEGSKA (reference sequence). The CDR3 is 11 residues long. Trimming removed 5 bases at V and 6 bases at J, with 10 bases between. The CDR3 is CSAEVRDGYTF. CDR3 bases: TGCAGTGCTGAGGTCCGAGATGGCTACACCTTC.

J is TRBJ1-3 and V is TRBV23-1; 8 bases agree with TRBD1. TRBV23-1 is treated as an ORF (open reading frame) with a function not yet certain. The CDR3 runs 17 residues. Germline trimming cut 5 bases from V and 2 bases from J; bases unmatched to any gene: 11. CDR3 DNA: TGCGCCAGCAGTAAAACAGGACAGGGCGGTGCTGGAAACACCATATATTTT. Translating it yields CASSKTGQGGAGNTIYF.

This chain links TRBV5-5 with TRBJ1-2; 8 bases are a match to TRBD1. From germline, CDR1 is SGHKS and CDR2 YYEKEE (reference sequence). The CDR3 totals 13 residues. The trim removed 5 bases at V and 6 bases at J, leaving 6 bases unmatched. CDR3 loop: CASSYRTGNGYTF. CDR3 nucleotide sequence: TGTGCCAGCAGTTACCGGACAGGGAATGGCTACACCTTC.

The chain uses TRBV5-3 and TRBJ1-1; 9 nucleotides align to TRBD1. TRBV5-3 is given ORF status, its function remaining uncertain. The CDR3 runs to 14 residues. The V segment lost 4 bases and the J segment 5 bases; nucleotides outside the gene matches: 6. Here the CDR3 reads CARSPGDRDTEAFF. The CDR3 DNA is TGTGCCAGAAGCCCTGGGGACAGGGATACTGAAGCTTTCTTT.

V usage is TRBV7-2 and J usage is TRBJ2-3, with 8 bases aligning to TRBD2. Trimming cost V 1 base and J 3 bases; bases outside gene matches: 3. Germline assignment: CDR1 SGHTA and CDR2 FQGNSA. This CDR3 is 15 amino acids long. The DNA for the CDR3 is TGTGCCAGCAGCTTAGGACTAGCGCAGACAGATACGCAGTATTTT. This translates into CASSLGLAQTDTQYF.

The V gene is TRBV4-1, the J gene TRBJ2-2, with D maybe TRBD2 (5 bases). In germline, CDR1 is MGHRA, CDR2 YSYEKL. Trimming shortened V by 1 base and J by 7 bases, and 7 bases separated the two germline ends. CDR3 length equals 13 residues. The CDR3 region has the DNA TGCGCCAGCAGCCAAGCTAGCAACGGGGAGCTGTTTTTT. This encodes CASSQASNGELFF.

V and J are TRBV5-6 and TRBJ1-2; D remains unclear. Trimming removed 0 bases at V and 4 bases at J, with 10 bases between. This CDR3 comprises 14 residues. Germline CDR1 reads SGHDT; CDR2 reads YYEEEE. The CDR3 here is CASSLDTNGYGYTF. CDR3 nucleotide sequence: TGTGCCAGCAGCTTGGATACGAACGGCTATGGCTACACCTTC.

The CDR3 sequence: CSASRDMAGQGYTF. Here the CDR3 DNA reads TGCAGTGCTAGTAGAGACATGGCAGGTCAAGGCTACACCTTC. The genes are TRBV20-1 and TRBJ1-2, with D hard to call. The V gene's germline CDR1 is DFQATT and CDR2 SNEGSKA (reference sequence). Deletions cut 3 bases from V and 8 bases from J, with 19 bases between. This CDR3 is 14 amino acids long.

The chain carries TRBV6-5 and TRBJ2-5; 7 nucleotides agree with TRBD1. CDR1 is MNHEY, CDR2 SVGAGI, per germline. J gave up 5 bases and V 5 bases, and 11 bases lay outside the gene matches. The CDR3 length is 15 residues. The CDR3, as DNA: TGTGCCAGCAGTAACAGGGGAAAGGGGGTGGAGACCCAGTACTTC. Translating gives CASSNRGKGVETQYF.

This chain joins TRBV30 and TRBJ1-2; no clear D. The germline V and J ends were trimmed by 0 bases and 6 bases, with 14 bases remaining between them. The CDR3 runs 14 residues. Germline values: CDR1 GTSNPN, CDR2 SVGIG (reference sequence). CDR3 loop: CAWSVQHSSNGYTF. The CDR3 DNA reads as TGTGCCTGGAGTGTACAGCACAGCTCCAATGGCTACACCTTC.

The CDR3 DNA follows: TGTGCCAGCACCTCCCCCGGACAGACTGAAGCTTTCTTT. This translates into CASTSPGQTEAFF. This chain links TRBV12-3 or TRBV12-4 with TRBJ1-1; maybe TRBD1 (6 bases). V was shortened by 7 bases and J by 5 bases, with 14 bases between the two germline ends. This CDR3 spans 13 amino acids.

This chain links TRBV18 with TRBJ1-1; perhaps TRBD1 as D (6 bases). The CDR3 contains 15 residues. The V end was cut by 3 bases, the J end by 4 bases, with 15 bases between. The V gene's germline CDR1 is KGHSH and CDR2 LQKENI. The CDR3 nucleotides are TGTGCCAGCTCACCGAGGACAGAGAGTGGCACTGAAGCTTTCTTT. Residues: CASSPRTESGTEAFF.

By its share, this clone is medium-sized. J is TRBJ2-3 and V is TRBV19, with D perhaps matching TRBD2 (5 bases). Looked up from germline, CDR1 is LNHDA and CDR2 is SQIVND (reference sequence). Between the trimmed V and J ends, which lost 4 bases and 4 bases, there was a span of 9 bases. CDR3 size: 13 residues. The chain's CDR3 is CASSNAGADTQYF. CDR3 bases: TGTGCCAGTAGTAACGCGGGCGCAGATACGCAGTATTTT.

The chain joins TRBV5-1 to TRBJ2-2, with TRBD1 matching over 7 bases. The CDR3 spans 15 residues. V was pared by 1 base and J by 4 bases, with 4 bases of the junction left unmatched. Germline CDR1 is SGHRS and CDR2 is YFSETQ. For the CDR3, the DNA is TGCGCCAGCAGCTTGAAGGGGGCGGGCACCGGGGAGCTGTTTTTT. Residues: CASSLKGAGTGELFF.